The rows below give T cell receptor beta chains drawn from one sample of a study of blood T cell repertoires in COVID-19. TCRdb's copy holds only in-frame clones and misses some; the assay was immunoSEQ multiplex PCR. The table has over 200,000 clones, roughly 87% seen once. Sequencing was carried out using peripheral blood. These receptor sequences come from a man aged 40-49 years with active or convalescent COVID-19. Both conserved end residues are part of each CDR3. A D gene is named only where the DNA matches it firmly.

j_call d_call v_call cdr3_aa cdr3_nt
TRBJ2-3 TRBD2 TRBV5-1 CASSLTIGGSSTDTQYF TGCGCCAGCAGCTTGACGATCGGCGGGAGTAGCACAGATACGCAGTATTTT
TRBJ2-2 TRBD1 TRBV25-1 CASSARQGAENTGELFF TGTGCCAGCAGTGCCAGACAGGGGGCCGAGAACACCGGGGAGCTGTTTTTT
TRBJ1-1 TRBD1 TRBV19 CASSIVGTGVAGMNTEAFF TGTGCCAGTAGTATAGTAGGGACAGGGGTCGCAGGGATGAACACTGAAGCTTTCTTT
TRBJ1-6 TRBD1 TRBV5-8 CASSLWTGGSYNSPLHF TGTGCCAGCAGCTTGTGGACAGGGGGATCCTATAATTCACCCCTCCACTTT
TRBJ2-5 NA TRBV5-1 CASRSGVEETQYF TGCGCCAGCAGGTCGGGGGTTGAAGAGACCCAGTACTTC
TRBJ1-1 NA TRBV18 CASSPPGGGSNTEAFF TGTGCCAGCTCACCACCGGGAGGCGGATCGAACACTGAAGCTTTCTTT
TRBJ2-2 TRBD1 TRBV3-1/TRBV3-2 CASGRDSGAGELFF TGTGCCAGCGGAAGGGACAGTGGGGCCGGGGAGCTGTTTTTT
TRBJ2-5 NA TRBV6-6 CASKLEASYQETQYF TGTGCCAGCAAGTTAGAGGCGTCCTACCAAGAGACCCAGTACTTC
TRBJ2-6 NA TRBV6-2/TRBV6-3 CASSSLPSSGANVLTF TGTGCCAGCAGTTCACTACCGAGCTCTGGGGCCAACGTCCTGACTTTC
TRBJ1-1 NA TRBV9 CASSATIGGTEAFF TGTGCCAGCAGCGCCACTATAGGGGGCACTGAAGCTTTCTTT